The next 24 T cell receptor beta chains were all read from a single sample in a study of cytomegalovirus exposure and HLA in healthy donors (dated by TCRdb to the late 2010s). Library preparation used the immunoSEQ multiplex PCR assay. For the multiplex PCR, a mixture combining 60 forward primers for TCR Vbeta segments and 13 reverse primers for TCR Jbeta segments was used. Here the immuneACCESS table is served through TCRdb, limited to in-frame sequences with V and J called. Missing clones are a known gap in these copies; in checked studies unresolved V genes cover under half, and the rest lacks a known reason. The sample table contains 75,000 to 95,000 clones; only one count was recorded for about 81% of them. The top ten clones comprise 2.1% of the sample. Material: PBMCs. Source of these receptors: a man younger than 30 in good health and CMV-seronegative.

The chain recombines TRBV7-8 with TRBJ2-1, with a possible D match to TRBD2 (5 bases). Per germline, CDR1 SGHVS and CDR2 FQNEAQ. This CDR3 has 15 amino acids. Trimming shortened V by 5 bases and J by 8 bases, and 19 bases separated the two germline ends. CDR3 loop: CASSSRRFFPHEQFF. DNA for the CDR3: TGTGCCAGCAGCAGCCGGAGGTTCTTTCCCCATGAGCAGTTCTTC.

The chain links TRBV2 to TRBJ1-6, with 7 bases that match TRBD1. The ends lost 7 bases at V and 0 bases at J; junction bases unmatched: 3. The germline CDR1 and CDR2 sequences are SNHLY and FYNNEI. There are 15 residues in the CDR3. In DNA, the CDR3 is TGTGCCAGCAAAGACAGGGTCTCCTATAATTCACCCCTCCACTTT. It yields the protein CASKDRVSYNSPLHF.

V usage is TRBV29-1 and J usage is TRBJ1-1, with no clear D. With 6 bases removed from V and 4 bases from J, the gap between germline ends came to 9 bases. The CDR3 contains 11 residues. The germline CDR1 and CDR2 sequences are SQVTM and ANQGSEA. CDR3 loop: CSVVGGTEAFF. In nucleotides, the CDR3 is TGCAGCGTGGTTGGAGGCACTGAAGCTTTCTTT.

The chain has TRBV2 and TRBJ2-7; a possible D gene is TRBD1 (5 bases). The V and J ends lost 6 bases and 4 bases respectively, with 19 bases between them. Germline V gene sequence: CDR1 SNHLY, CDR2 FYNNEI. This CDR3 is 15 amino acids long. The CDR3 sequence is CASRAGQGPQYEQYF. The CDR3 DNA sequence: TGTGCCAGCAGGGCCGGACAAGGCCCACAATACGAGCAGTACTTC.

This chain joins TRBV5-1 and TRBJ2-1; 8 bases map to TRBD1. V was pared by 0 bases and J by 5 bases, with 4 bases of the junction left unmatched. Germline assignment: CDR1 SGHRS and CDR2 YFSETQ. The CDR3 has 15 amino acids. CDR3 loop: CASSLVQGADNEQFF. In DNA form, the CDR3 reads TGCGCCAGCAGCTTGGTTCAGGGGGCGGACAATGAGCAGTTCTTC.

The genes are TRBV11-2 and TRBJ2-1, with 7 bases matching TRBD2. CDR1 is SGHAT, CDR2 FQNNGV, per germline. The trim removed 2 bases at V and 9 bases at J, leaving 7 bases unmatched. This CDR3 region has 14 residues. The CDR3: CASSLLPSGGEQFF. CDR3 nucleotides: TGTGCCAGCAGCTTATTGCCTAGCGGAGGTGAGCAGTTCTTC. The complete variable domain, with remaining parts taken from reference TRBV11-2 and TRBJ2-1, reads EAGVAQSPRYKIIEKRQSVAFWCNPISGHATLYWYQQILGQGPKLLIQFQNNGVVDDSQLPKDRFSAERLKGVDSTLKIQPAKLEDSAVYLCASSLLPSGGEQFFGPGTRLTVL.

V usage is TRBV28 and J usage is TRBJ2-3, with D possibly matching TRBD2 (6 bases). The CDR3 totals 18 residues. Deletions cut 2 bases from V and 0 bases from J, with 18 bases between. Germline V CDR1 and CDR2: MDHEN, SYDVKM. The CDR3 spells CASSLPSSLATSTDTQYF. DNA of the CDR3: TGTGCCAGCAGTTTACCCTCTTCGCTAGCGACTAGCACAGATACGCAGTATTTT.

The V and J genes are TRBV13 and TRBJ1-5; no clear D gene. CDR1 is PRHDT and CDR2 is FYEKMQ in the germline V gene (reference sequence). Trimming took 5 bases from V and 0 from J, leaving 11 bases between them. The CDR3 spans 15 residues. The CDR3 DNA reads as TGTGCCAGCAGCCTCCGCCGGGGTAGCAATCAGCCCCAGCATTTT. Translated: CASSLRRGSNQPQHF.

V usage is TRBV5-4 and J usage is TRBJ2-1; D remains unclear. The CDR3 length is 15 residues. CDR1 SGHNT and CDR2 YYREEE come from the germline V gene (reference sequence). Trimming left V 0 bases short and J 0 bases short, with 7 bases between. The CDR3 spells CASSLGSSSYNEQFF. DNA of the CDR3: TGTGCCAGCAGCTTGGGCTCTAGCTCCTACAATGAGCAGTTCTTC.

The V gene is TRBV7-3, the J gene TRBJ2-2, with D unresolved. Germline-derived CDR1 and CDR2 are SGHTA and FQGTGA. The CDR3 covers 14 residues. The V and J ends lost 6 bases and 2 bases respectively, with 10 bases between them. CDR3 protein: CASRGQPNTGELFF. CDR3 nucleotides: TGTGCCAGCAGGGGCCAGCCCAACACCGGGGAGCTGTTTTTT.

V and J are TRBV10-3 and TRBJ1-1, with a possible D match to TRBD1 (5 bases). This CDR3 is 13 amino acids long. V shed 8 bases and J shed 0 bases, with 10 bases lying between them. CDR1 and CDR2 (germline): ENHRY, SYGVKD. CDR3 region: CAIGGSLNTEAFF. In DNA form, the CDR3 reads TGTGCCATCGGGGGGAGCTTGAACACTGAAGCTTTCTTT.

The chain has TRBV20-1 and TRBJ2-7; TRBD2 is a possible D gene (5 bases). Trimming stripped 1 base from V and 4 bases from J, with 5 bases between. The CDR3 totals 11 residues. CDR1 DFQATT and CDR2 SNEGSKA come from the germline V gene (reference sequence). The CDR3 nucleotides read TGCAGTGCTAGAGCGGGGTACGAGCAGTACTTC. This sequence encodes CSARAGYEQYF.

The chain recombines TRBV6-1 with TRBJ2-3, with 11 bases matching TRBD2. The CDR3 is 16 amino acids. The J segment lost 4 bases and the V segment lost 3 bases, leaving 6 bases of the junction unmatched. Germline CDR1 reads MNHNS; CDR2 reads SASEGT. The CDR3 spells CASSDPVAGGPDTQYF. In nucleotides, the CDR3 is TGTGCCAGCAGTGACCCCGTAGCGGGAGGGCCAGATACGCAGTATTTT.

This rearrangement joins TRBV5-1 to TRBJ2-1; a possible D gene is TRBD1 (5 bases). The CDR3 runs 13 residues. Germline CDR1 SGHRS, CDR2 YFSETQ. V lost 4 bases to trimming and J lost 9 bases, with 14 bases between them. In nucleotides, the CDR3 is TGCGCCAGCAGCCCGGTCCAGCAGGGTGAGCAGTTCTTC. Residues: CASSPVQQGEQFF.

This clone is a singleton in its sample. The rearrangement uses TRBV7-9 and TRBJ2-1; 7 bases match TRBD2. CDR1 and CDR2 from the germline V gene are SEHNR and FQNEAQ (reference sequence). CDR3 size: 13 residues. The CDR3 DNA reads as TGTGCAGTTCGGGGGGAGTTGAGACATGAGCAGTTCTTC. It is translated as CAVRGELRHEQFF.

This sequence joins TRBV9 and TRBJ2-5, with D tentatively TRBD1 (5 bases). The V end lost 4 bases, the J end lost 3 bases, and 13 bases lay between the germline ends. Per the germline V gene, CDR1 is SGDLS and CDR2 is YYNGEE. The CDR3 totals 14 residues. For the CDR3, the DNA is TGTGCCAGCAGCTTAAGGCAGGGAAAAGAGACCCAGTACTTC. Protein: CASSLRQGKETQYF.

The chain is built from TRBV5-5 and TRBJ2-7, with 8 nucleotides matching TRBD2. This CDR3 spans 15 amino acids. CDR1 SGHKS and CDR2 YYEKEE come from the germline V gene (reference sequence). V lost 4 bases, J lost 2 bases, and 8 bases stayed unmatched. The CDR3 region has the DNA TGTGCCAGCAGCGCGATCCTAGCGGGCGCCTACGAGCAGTACTTC. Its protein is CASSAILAGAYEQYF.

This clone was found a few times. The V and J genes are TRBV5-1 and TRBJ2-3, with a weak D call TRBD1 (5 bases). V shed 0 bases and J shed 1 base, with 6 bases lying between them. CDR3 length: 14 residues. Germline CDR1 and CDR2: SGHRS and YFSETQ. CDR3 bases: TGCGCCAGCAGCTTGGGGGGCGGCACAGATACGCAGTATTTT. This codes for CASSLGGGTDTQYF.

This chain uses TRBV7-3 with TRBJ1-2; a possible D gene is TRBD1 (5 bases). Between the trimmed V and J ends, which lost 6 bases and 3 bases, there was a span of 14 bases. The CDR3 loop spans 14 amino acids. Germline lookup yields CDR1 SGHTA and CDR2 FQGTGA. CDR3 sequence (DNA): TGTGCCAGCAGTTTTCGACAGACTCACTATGGCTACACCTTC. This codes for CASSFRQTHYGYTF.

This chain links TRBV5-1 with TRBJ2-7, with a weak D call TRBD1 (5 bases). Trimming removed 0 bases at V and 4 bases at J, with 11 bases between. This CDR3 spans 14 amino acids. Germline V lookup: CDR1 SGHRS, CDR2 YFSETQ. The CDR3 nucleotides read TGCGCCAGCAGCTTGGTGGGGCCCCCATACGAGCAGTACTTC. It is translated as CASSLVGPPYEQYF.

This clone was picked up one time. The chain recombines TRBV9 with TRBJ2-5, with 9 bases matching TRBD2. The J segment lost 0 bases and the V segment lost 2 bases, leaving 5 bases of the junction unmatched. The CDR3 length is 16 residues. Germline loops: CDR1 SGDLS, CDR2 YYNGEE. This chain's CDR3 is CASSVGASGDQETQYF. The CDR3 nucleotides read TGTGCCAGCAGCGTTGGGGCTAGCGGGGACCAAGAGACCCAGTACTTC.

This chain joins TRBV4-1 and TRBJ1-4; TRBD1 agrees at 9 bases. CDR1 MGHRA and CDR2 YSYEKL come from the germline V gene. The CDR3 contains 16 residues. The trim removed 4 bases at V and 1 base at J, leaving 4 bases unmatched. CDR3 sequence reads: CASSPRQGGTNEKLFF. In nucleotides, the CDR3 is TGCGCCAGCAGCCCTCGACAGGGGGGAACTAATGAAAAACTGTTTTTT.

The CDR3 spells CASSPGLVSNEQFF. Written as DNA, the CDR3 is TGTGCCAGCAGCCCCGGACTAGTTTCCAATGAGCAGTTCTTC. This chain connects TRBV7-2 to TRBJ2-1; 7 bases match TRBD2. Germline lookup yields CDR1 SGHTA and CDR2 FQGNSA. CDR3 size: 14 residues. V trimming: 5 bases; J trimming: 6 bases; junction bases outside the gene matches: 7.

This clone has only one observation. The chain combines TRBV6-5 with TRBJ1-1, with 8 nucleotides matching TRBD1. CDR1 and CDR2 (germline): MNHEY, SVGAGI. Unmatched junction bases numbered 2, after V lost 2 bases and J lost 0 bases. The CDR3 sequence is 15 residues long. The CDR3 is CASSYMTGVNTEAFF. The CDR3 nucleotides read TGTGCCAGCAGTTACATGACAGGGGTGAACACTGAAGCTTTCTTT.